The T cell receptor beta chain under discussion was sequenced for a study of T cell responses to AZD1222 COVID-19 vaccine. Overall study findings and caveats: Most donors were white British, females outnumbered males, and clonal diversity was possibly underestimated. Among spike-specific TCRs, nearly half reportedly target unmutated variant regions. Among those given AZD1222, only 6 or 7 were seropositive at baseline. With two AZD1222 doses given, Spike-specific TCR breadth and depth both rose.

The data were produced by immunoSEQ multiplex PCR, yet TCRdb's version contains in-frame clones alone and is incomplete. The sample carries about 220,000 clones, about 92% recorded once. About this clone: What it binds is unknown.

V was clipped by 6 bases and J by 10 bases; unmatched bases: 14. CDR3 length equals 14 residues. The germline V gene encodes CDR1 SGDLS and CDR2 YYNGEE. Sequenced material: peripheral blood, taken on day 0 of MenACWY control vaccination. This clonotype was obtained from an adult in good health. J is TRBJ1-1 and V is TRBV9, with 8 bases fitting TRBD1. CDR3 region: CASTQGAGMGAAFF. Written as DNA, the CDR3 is TGTGCCAGCACTCAGGGGGCCGGGATGGGCGCAGCTTTCTTT.